A single sample gave rise to the 14 T cell receptor beta chains below, sequenced in a study of OX40 agonist ivuxolimab in advanced cancers. Only in-frame clones appear in the TCRdb table, and some are missing; sequencing was by immunoSEQ multiplex PCR. The data show about 46,000 clones, with 75% to 90% seen just once and 10% to 15% held by the top ten. The specimen comprised CD4+ or CD8+ T cells sorted from blood, sampled in a trial of the OX40 agonist ivuxolimab. These receptors originate from an adult with an advanced solid tumor such as melanoma, head and neck, liver or kidney cancer.

The chain recombines TRBV6-5 with TRBJ2-5; the D gene is possibly TRBD2 (6 bases). Per the germline V gene, CDR1 is MNHEY and CDR2 is SVGAGI. CDR3 length: 13 amino acids. V lost 10 bases and J 1 base, leaving 13 bases between the germline ends. This CDR3 reads CATGDFIQETQYF. CDR3 nucleotides: TGTGCCACCGGGGACTTCATCCAAGAGACCCAGTACTTC.

This rearrangement joins TRBV9 to TRBJ2-1, with D perhaps matching TRBD1 (5 bases). From germline, CDR1 is SGDLS and CDR2 YYNGEE. This CDR3 spans 14 amino acids. V shed 3 bases and J shed 2 bases, with 9 bases lying between them. CDR3 in DNA: TGTGCCAGCAGCGGGGCAGGGCCCTACAATGAGCAGTTCTTC. It translates to CASSGAGPYNEQFF.

This clone was observed a single time. The chain employs TRBV27 and TRBJ1-2; D is unresolved. This CDR3 spans 13 amino acids. The V gene lost 6 bases and the J gene lost 4 bases, with 12 bases spanning the gap. CDR1 and CDR2 (germline): MNHEY, SMNVEV (reference sequence). CDR3 in amino acids: CASSLGQAYGYTF. CDR3 nucleotides: TGTGCCAGCAGCTTAGGGCAGGCCTATGGCTACACCTTC.

The chain has TRBV27 and TRBJ2-1, with TRBD2 matching over 13 bases. This CDR3 spans 16 amino acids. Germline trimming cut 0 bases from V and 8 bases from J; bases unmatched to any gene: 4. The germline CDR1 and CDR2 sequences are MNHEY and SMNVEV (reference sequence). The CDR3 region is CASSLSGTSGIYEQFF. The CDR3 nucleotides read TGTGCCAGCAGTTTATCCGGGACTAGCGGGATATATGAGCAGTTCTTC.

This clone came up once. The chain uses TRBV4-3 and TRBJ2-7; D remains ambiguous. V was trimmed by 0 bases and J by 4 bases, leaving 10 bases between them. The CDR3 is made up of 14 amino acids. CDR1 is LGHNA and CDR2 is YSLEER in the germline V gene. CDR3 in DNA: TGCGCCAGCAGCCAAGAAGTTGGAGCTTACGAGCAGTACTTC. It yields the protein CASSQEVGAYEQYF.

The chain is built from TRBV9 and TRBJ1-2, with 8 bases lining up with TRBD1. V was pared by 5 bases and J by 4 bases, with 7 bases of the junction left unmatched. The CDR3 is 14 amino acids. Per the germline V gene, CDR1 is SGDLS and CDR2 is YYNGEE. Here the CDR3 DNA reads TGTGCCAGCAGTGGACAGGGCTTAACCTATGGCTACACCTTC. This sequence encodes CASSGQGLTYGYTF.

V gene TRBV30 combines with J gene TRBJ1-2, with 7 positions matching TRBD1. CDR3 length: 13 amino acids. CDR1 and CDR2 (germline): GTSNPN, SVGIG (reference sequence). The CDR3: CVCDTGGGWGYTF. CDR3 DNA sequence: TGTGTCTGCGACACCGGAGGGGGCTGGGGCTACACCTTC.

This sequence joins TRBV19 and TRBJ2-7, with TRBD1 matching 9 bases. This CDR3 is built from 15 residues. CDR1 and CDR2 (germline): LNHDA, SQIVND (reference sequence). Trimming cost V 7 bases and J 2 bases; bases outside gene matches: 9. The DNA of the CDR3 is TGTGCCAGTACCCCGGGACAGGGCAGTGCCTACGAGCAGTACTTC. Its translation: CASTPGQGSAYEQYF.

This clone appeared a few times. DNA for the CDR3: TGTGCCAGCAGCCACGGGACTGATAATCAGCCCCAGCATTTT. This translates into CASSHGTDNQPQHF. V gene TRBV28 combines with J gene TRBJ1-5; D may be TRBD1 (5 bases). The germline CDR1 and CDR2 sequences are MDHEN and SYDVKM. Trimming shortened V by 6 bases and J by 4 bases, and 13 bases separated the two germline ends. The CDR3 covers 14 residues.

The chain recombines TRBV5-6 with TRBJ2-2, with D possibly being TRBD1 (5 bases). The CDR3 is made up of 12 amino acids. Germline CDR1 is SGHDT and CDR2 is YYEEEE. V lost 4 bases and J lost 7, with 8 bases in between. The CDR3 DNA is TGTGCCAGCAGCGAACAGGACGGGGAGCTGTTTTTT. Its translation is CASSEQDGELFF.

The CDR3 DNA sequence: TGTGCCAGCAGTTACCAGACAGGGGGGGACAATGAGCAGTTCTTC. Protein sequence: CASSYQTGGDNEQFF. The chain couples TRBV6-5 to TRBJ2-1; 9 positions match TRBD1. With V trimmed by 2 bases and J by 5 bases, 4 bases remained unmatched. The CDR3 extends over 15 amino acids. Germline V gene data show CDR1 as MNHEY and CDR2 as SVGAGI.

V is TRBV7-2 and J is TRBJ2-5, with D perhaps matching TRBD2 (6 bases). Trimming stripped 0 bases from V and 5 bases from J, with 22 bases between. The CDR3 has 18 amino acids. Germline V gene lookup returns CDR1 SGHTA and CDR2 FQGNSA. The CDR3 coding sequence is TGTGCCAGCAGCTTAGCGCGGACGGGAGTGGGGTTGGGTGAGACCCAGTACTTC. Encoded protein: CASSLARTGVGLGETQYF. The full variable domain, its missing parts supplied by reference TRBV7-2 and TRBJ2-5, is GAGVSQSPSNKVTEKGKDVELRCDPISGHTALYWYRQSLGQGLEFLIYFQGNSAPDKSGLPSDRFSAERTGGSVSTLTIQRTQQEDSAVYLCASSLARTGVGLGETQYFGPGTRLLVL.

This chain connects TRBV6-1 to TRBJ2-5; D is unresolved. This CDR3 comprises 14 residues. CDR1 and CDR2 from the germline V gene are MNHNS and SASEGT. V lost 8 bases, J lost 0 bases, and 13 bases lay in between. CDR3 nucleotide sequence: TGTGCCAGCGGAGAGATACCGTACCAAGAGACCCAGTACTTC. Its protein product is CASGEIPYQETQYF.

The chain joins TRBV4-1 to TRBJ2-7; 8 bases match TRBD2. CDR3 size: 15 residues. Germline CDR1 and CDR2: MGHRA and YSYEKL. Unmatched junction bases numbered 8, after V lost 4 bases and J lost 3 bases. The CDR3 here is CASSLAAGGDYEQYF. The CDR3 region has the DNA TGCGCCAGCAGCCTCGCTGCCGGGGGGGACTACGAGCAGTACTTC.